The rows below give T cell receptor beta chains drawn from one sample of a study of cytomegalovirus exposure and HLA in healthy donors. TCRdb's copy holds only in-frame clones and misses some; the assay was immunoSEQ multiplex PCR. Seen here are 150,000 to 200,000 clones, around nine tenths observed once, and the top ten hold around 7.2%. The sequencing input was PBMCs. These receptors were obtained from a man aged 25 to 40 in good health and CMV-seropositive. The CDR3 runs from the conserved cysteine through the conserved F or W. The order of the fields is J gene, clone size, V gene, D gene, CDR3 DNA, CDR3 protein. D genes are given only for firm matches. Clone size, where shown, is once, few, many, or a class for clones that have expanded.

TRBJ2-3	once	TRBV7-8	-	TGTGCCAGCAGCTTTTTTCGGAGGGTCGATACGCAGTATTTT	CASSFFRRVDTQYF
TRBJ2-1	-	TRBV7-2	TRBD1	TGTGCCAGCAGCCGCCGGGACAGGGCTTTAAATGAGCAGTTCTTC	CASSRRDRALNEQFF
TRBJ2-7	few	TRBV11-2	TRBD1	TGTGCCAGCAGCGAGTTAGGACAGGGCTACGAGCAGTACTTC	CASSELGQGYEQYF
TRBJ1-5	-	TRBV19	-	TGTGCCAGTACGGATAGAAGGGCCCGAAATCAGCCCCAGCATTTT	CASTDRRARNQPQHF
TRBJ2-1	once	TRBV11-3	TRBD2	TGTGCCAGCAGCTTAGGTCCGATGATAGCGGGGTACAATGAGCAGTTCTTC	CASSLGPMIAGYNEQFF
TRBJ2-3	-	TRBV5-1	TRBD2	TGCGCCAGCAGCCCAGGACTAGCGGGAACCGTTGGTACGCAGTATTTT	CASSPGLAGTVGTQYF
TRBJ1-6	-	TRBV11-3	-	TGTGCCAGCAGACCCAGACCCCTTTCACCCCTCCACTTT	CASRPRPLSPLHF
TRBJ2-1	-	TRBV7-3	-	TGTGCCAGCAGCTCCGGGGCTAATGAGCAGTTCTTC	CASSSGANEQFF
TRBJ2-1	-	TRBV7-2	TRBD1	TGTGCCAGCAGCTCCGGGACAGGCTCCTACAATGAGCAGTTCTTC	CASSSGTGSYNEQFF
TRBJ2-7	-	TRBV6-5	TRBD2	TGTGCCAGCAGTTACTCGGCGGGAGGGTACGAGCAGTACTTC	CASSYSAGGYEQYF
TRBJ2-1	-	TRBV5-4	-	TGTGCCAGCAGCTTGTTGGGGATTGAGCAGTTCTTC	CASSLLGIEQFF
TRBJ2-7	few	TRBV7-2	-	TGTGCCAGCAGCTTACAACGGCTGAGTGACGAGCAGTACTTC	CASSLQRLSDEQYF
TRBJ2-1	-	TRBV16	-	TGTGCCAGCAGCCAATGGGCACCTCATTCTTTGGAGCAGTTCTTC	CASSQWAPHSLEQFF
TRBJ1-3	-	TRBV7-3	TRBD1	TGTGCCAGCAGCCCCTGGACAGGGTCGAACACCATATATTTT	CASSPWTGSNTIYF
TRBJ1-1	-	TRBV4-1	-	TGCGCCAGCAGCCAGGTGAGGAGCACTGAAGCTTTCTTT	CASSQVRSTEAFF
TRBJ1-2	once	TRBV7-3	TRBD1	TGTGCCAGCAGCTCCGGACAGGGGAAATACACCTTC	CASSSGQGKYTF
TRBJ2-7	few	TRBV15	-	TGTGCCACCAGCCCCCGGAGTGCCTCCACCTACGAGCAGTACTTC	CATSPRSASTYEQYF
TRBJ2-7	few	TRBV2	-	TGTGCCAGCGGCTCTTCCTACGAGCAGTACTTC	CASGSSYEQYF
TRBJ2-1	-	TRBV25-1	-	TGTGCCAGCAGTGGAGAGGGCCCAGCTTACAATGAGCAGTTCTTC	CASSGEGPAYNEQFF
TRBJ1-6	once	TRBV27	TRBD1	TGTGCCAGCAGCCCCGGGGACAGGTTGTCCCCCCACTTT	CASSPGDRLSPHF
TRBJ2-3	-	TRBV10-3	TRBD2	TGTGCCATCAGTGTTGGAGCGGGAGAGGGGACGCAGTATTTT	CAISVGAGEGTQYF
TRBJ1-4	-	TRBV7-6	TRBD1	TGTGCCAGCAGCGTAGGGACAGGGGGAACTAATGAAAAACTGTTTTTT	CASSVGTGGTNEKLFF
TRBJ1-5	-	TRBV2	-	TGTGCCAGCAGTTCCCCTTATAGCGGGCAGCCCCAGCATTTT	CASSSPYSGQPQHF
TRBJ1-1	-	TRBV2	-	TGTGCCAGCAGGGAGGGACCTATTAACACTGAAGCTTTCTTT	CASREGPINTEAFF
TRBJ2-4	-	TRBV29-1	-	TGCAGCGTTGAAGAGACAGTCAAAAACATTCAGTACTTC	CSVEETVKNIQYF
TRBJ1-5	-	TRBV15	-	TGTGCCACCAGCAGAGGGACAGCTCACAATCAGCCCCAGCATTTT	CATSRGTAHNQPQHF
TRBJ1-5	once	TRBV6-5	-	TGTGCCAGCAGGAACAAGGCCAATCAGCCCCAGCATTTT	CASRNKANQPQHF
TRBJ2-1	few	TRBV11-2	-	TGTGCCAGCAGCCTTGGGACACACGGAGAGCAGTTCTTC	CASSLGTHGEQFF
TRBJ1-5	-	TRBV7-3	TRBD1	TGTGCCAGCAGCTTAGGACAGGGGAATCTGGAGCCCCAGCATTTT	CASSLGQGNLEPQHF
TRBJ2-7	-	TRBV18	-	TGTGCCAGCTCACCAGGGGTTTGGGGGGCCTCCGACGAGCAGTACTTC	CASSPGVWGASDEQYF
TRBJ1-4	-	TRBV5-1	TRBD1	TGCGCCAGCAGCTTATTCCCCGGGACAGGGGCCCCGGATAATGAAAAACTGTTTTTT	CASSLFPGTGAPDNEKLFF
TRBJ2-7	few	TRBV7-9	TRBD2	TGTGCCAGCAGCTCCGGACTAGCGAGGTACGAGCAGTACTTC	CASSSGLARYEQYF
TRBJ1-4	-	TRBV6-1	-	TGTGCCAGCGACCACGCCGGACAGAGTAATGAAAAACTGTTTTTT	CASDHAGQSNEKLFF
TRBJ2-1	once	TRBV6-1	-	TGTGCCAGCAGTGAGAGTGGTGGGCGCTCCTACAATGAGCAGTTCTTC	CASSESGGRSYNEQFF
TRBJ1-1	-	TRBV5-1	-	TGCGCCAGCAGCTTGGCCGCGAGTAAGGGGGGAAACACTGAAGCTTTCTTT	CASSLAASKGGNTEAFF
TRBJ2-7	-	TRBV13	TRBD1	TGTGCCAGCAGCTTAAGGGGCGGGGACAGGTTCCACGAGCAGTACTTC	CASSLRGGDRFHEQYF
TRBJ1-2	-	TRBV7-2	TRBD1	TGTGCCAGCAGCCTTGACAGGGCCGGCTACACCTTC	CASSLDRAGYTF
TRBJ2-3	-	TRBV29-1	TRBD2	TGCAGCGTTGAGACTAGCGGGGGTGCGGATACGCAGTATTTT	CSVETSGGADTQYF
TRBJ2-7	-	TRBV11-3	-	TGTGCCAGCAGCTTTTCCGGGACTTTCGCCTACGAGCAGTACTTC	CASSFSGTFAYEQYF
TRBJ1-5	-	TRBV2	-	TGTGCCAGCAGGGTAGAGATGGTACGGCCCCAGCATTTT	CASRVEMVRPQHF
TRBJ1-3	-	TRBV11-2	-	TGTGCCAGCAGCAGACGGACCGGGGGCACCATATATTTT	CASSRRTGGTIYF
TRBJ2-2	-	TRBV9	-	TGTGCCAGCAGCCTTCAGGGAGGAGTGCTGTTTTTT	CASSLQGGVLFF
TRBJ2-1	-	TRBV7-3	TRBD2	TGTGCCAGCAGCTTAACGGGGGAGGGAACCCCCTACAATGAGCAGTTCTTC	CASSLTGEGTPYNEQFF
TRBJ1-2	-	TRBV6-1	TRBD1	TGTGCCAGCAGTGAATATGAGGGGGCAAGGGGCTACACCTTC	CASSEYEGARGYTF
TRBJ1-2	-	TRBV27	-	TGTGCCAGCAGTTTAGGAGGGTTTAACTATGGCTACACCTTC	CASSLGGFNYGYTF
TRBJ2-5	-	TRBV9	-	TGTGCCAGCAGCGGGCCGGGGAAAGAGACCCAGTACTTC	CASSGPGKETQYF
TRBJ2-7	-	TRBV18	-	TGTGCCAGCTCACCCGCGTTATCCCACGAGCAGTACTTC	CASSPALSHEQYF
TRBJ2-1	-	TRBV7-9	-	TGTGCCAGCAGCCCCGCTGGTGAGCAGTTCTTC	CASSPAGEQFF
TRBJ2-3	-	TRBV11-1	-	TGTGCCAGCAGCGCCCCCGACAGGAGCACAGATACGCAGTATTTT	CASSAPDRSTDTQYF
TRBJ2-2	once	TRBV13	-	TGTGCCAGCAGCGATTCGACCGGGGAGCTGTTTTTT	CASSDSTGELFF